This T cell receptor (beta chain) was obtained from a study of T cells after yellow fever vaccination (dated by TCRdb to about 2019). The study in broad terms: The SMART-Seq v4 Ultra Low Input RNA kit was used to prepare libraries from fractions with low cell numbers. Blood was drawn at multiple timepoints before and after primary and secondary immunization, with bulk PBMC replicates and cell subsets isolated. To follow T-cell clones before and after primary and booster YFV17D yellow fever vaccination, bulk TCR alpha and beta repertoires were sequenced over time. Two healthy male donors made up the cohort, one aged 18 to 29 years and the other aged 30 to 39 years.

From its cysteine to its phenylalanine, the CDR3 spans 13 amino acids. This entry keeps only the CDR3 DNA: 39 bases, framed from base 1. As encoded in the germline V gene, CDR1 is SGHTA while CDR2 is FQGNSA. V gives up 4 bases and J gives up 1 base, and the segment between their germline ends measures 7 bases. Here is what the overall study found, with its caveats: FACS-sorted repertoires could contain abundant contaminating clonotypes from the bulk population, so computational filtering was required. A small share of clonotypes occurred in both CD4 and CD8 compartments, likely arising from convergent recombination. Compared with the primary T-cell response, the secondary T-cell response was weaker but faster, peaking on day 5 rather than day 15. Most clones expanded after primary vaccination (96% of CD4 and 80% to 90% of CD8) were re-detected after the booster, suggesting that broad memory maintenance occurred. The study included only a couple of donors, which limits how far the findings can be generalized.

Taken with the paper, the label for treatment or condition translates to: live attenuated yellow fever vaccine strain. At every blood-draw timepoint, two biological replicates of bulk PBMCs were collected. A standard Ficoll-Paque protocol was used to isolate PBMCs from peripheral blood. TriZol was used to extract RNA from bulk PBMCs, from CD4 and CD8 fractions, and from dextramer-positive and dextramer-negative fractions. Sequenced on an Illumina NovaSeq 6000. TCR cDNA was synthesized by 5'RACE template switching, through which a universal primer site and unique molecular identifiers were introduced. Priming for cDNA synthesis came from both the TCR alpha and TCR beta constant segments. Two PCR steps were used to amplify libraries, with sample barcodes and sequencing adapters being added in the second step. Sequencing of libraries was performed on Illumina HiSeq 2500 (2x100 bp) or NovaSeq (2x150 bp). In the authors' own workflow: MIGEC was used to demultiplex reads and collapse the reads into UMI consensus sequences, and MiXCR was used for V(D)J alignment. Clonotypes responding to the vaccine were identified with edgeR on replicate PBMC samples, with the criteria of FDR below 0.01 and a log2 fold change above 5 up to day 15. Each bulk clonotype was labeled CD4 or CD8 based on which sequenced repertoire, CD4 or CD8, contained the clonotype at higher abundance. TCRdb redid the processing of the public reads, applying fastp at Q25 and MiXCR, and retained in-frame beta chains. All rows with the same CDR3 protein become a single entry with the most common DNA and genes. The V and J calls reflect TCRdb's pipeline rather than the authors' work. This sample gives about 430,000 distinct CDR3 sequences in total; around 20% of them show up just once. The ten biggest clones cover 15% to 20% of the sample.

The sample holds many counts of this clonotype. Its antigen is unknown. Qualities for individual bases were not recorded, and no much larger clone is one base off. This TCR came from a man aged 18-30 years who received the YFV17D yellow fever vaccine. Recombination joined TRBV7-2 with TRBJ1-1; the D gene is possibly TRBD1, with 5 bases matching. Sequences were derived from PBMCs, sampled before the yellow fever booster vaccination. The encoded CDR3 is CASSSDRNTEAFF. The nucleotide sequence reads TGTGCCAGCAGCTCCGACAGGAACACTGAAGCTTTCTTT.